One and the same sample provided the 8 T cell receptor beta chains below, sequenced in a study of beta chain features in type 1 diabetes. TCRB transcripts that were expressed got sequenced, as all of the isolated RNA had been reverse transcribed. The method was immunoSEQ multiplex PCR; TCRdb's version includes in-frame clones alone and lacks a portion of them. The sample consists of 600,000 to 700,000 clones, around 12% of them appearing once. Findings and caveats of the study: Type 1 diabetes patients had TCRB CDR3s that were shorter (moderately but significantly so) in all four CD4+ subsets.

The antigens these receptors bind are not known. Sequenced sample: naive CD4+ T cells from blood. These TCRs come from a man aged 25-45 years with type 1 diabetes.

This clone was counted only a few times. Other nucleotide sequences from this sample produce the same CDR3. J is TRBJ1-5 and V is TRBV5-1; 9 bases fit TRBD1. The CDR3 is 13 residues long. The junction had 1 base not matched to a gene; V was cut back by 5 bases and J by 4 bases. Looked up from germline, CDR1 is SGHRS and CDR2 is YFSETQ. Here the CDR3 DNA reads TGCGCCAGCAGACAGGGGGCAAATCAGCCCCAGCATTTT. Its translation is CASRQGANQPQHF.

On this clone itself: Its ends do not fully match the called genes, so a read error is possible. Other DNA sequences of this sample code for an identical CDR3. V and J are TRBV29-1 and TRBJ1-2; a weak D match, TRBD1 (5 bases). The CDR3 spans 11 residues. Germline values: CDR1 SQVTM, CDR2 ANQGSEA. The CDR3: CSVAGDYGYTF. CDR3 sequence (DNA): TGCAGTGTTGCGGGGGACTATGGCTACACCTTC.

This clone was observed a handful of times. V gene TRBV18 combines with J gene TRBJ2-1, with D maybe TRBD1 (6 bases). The V end lost 6 bases, the J end lost 9 bases, and 21 bases lay between the germline ends. CDR3 length: 15 residues. The V gene's germline CDR1 is KGHSH and CDR2 LQKENI. The DNA of the CDR3 is TGTGCCAGCTCCAGAGGCAGGGGCGGACTTCTTGAGCAGTTCTTC. This translates into CASSRGRGGLLEQFF.

Only a few counts were recorded for this clone. The rearrangement uses TRBV19 and TRBJ2-3; 13 bases map to TRBD2. The CDR3 runs to 15 residues. Per germline, CDR1 LNHDA and CDR2 SQIVND (reference sequence). DNA for the CDR3: TGTGCATCAGCGGGGACTAGCGGGGTTGCAGATACGCAGTATTTT. Protein: CASAGTSGVADTQYF.

The V and J genes are TRBV19 and TRBJ1-5; D remains ambiguous. The germline gives CDR1 LNHDA, CDR2 SQIVND (reference sequence). The V end was cut by 4 bases, the J end by 0 bases, with 16 bases between. The CDR3 has 17 amino acids. CDR3 sequence: CASSTYQQDYSNQPQHF. The CDR3 bases are TGTGCCAGTAGTACATACCAACAAGATTATAGCAATCAGCCCCAGCATTTT.

This clone has just a few counts. This specimen includes other DNA sequences encoding the same CDR3. V gene TRBV29-1 combines with J gene TRBJ1-2, with a tentative D call TRBD1 (6 bases). CDR1 is SQVTM and CDR2 is ANQGSEA in the germline V gene. The CDR3 contains 12 residues. V lost 4 bases, J lost 3 bases, and 9 bases lay in between. CDR3 DNA sequence: TGCAGCGTTGGGGAGGGGGACTATGGCTACACCTTC. This gives the protein CSVGEGDYGYTF.

The sample holds a few counts of this clone. The chain is built from TRBV7-2 and TRBJ2-1; D might be TRBD1 (5 bases). The germline CDR1 and CDR2 sequences are SGHTA and FQGNSA. The ends were cut back, 2 bases at V and 7 bases at J, with 9 bases in the middle. The CDR3 length is 13 residues. CDR3: CASSLWGKNEQFF. The CDR3 DNA is TGTGCCAGCAGCTTATGGGGCAAGAATGAGCAGTTCTTC.

This clone has only a few counts. V is TRBV20-1 and J is TRBJ1-2, with 7 bases aligning to TRBD1. There are 11 residues in the CDR3. V lost 3 bases to trimming and J lost 6 bases; unmatched junction nucleotides: 1. The V gene's germline CDR1 is DFQATT and CDR2 SNEGSKA (reference sequence). The CDR3 region is CSASRGNGYTF. In DNA form, the CDR3 reads TGCAGTGCTAGCAGGGGGAATGGCTACACCTTC.